This entry is about one T cell receptor (beta chain). Its specificity is unknown. These data come from a study of cytomegalovirus exposure and HLA in healthy donors. Study-wide results and caveats: Upon later analysis, HLA-associated TCR beta chains proved more clonally expanded than other, equally common chains. An analysis was carried out later, and it reportedly showed fewer N-insertions in an Asian-associated ancestry cluster than the approximately 660-donor mean.

The PCR made use of 60 Vbeta and 13 Jbeta primers. Sequencing used immunoSEQ multiplex PCR; TCRdb keeps in-frame clones, though not all of them. This sample yields 150,000 to 200,000 clones, of which roughly 75% are seen a single time; around 8.3% belongs to the top ten. CDR1 is SGHRS, CDR2 YFSETQ, per germline. V shed 0 bases, J shed 0 bases, and the junction held 3 bases outside the gene matches. This CDR3 has 17 amino acids. The rearrangement joins TRBV5-1 to TRBJ2-1, with 10 bases aligning to TRBD2. The source material was PBMCs. The clonotype was recovered from a woman in her thirties or forties in good health and CMV-seropositive. The CDR3 DNA is TGCGCCAGCAGCTTGGGGTCTAGCGGGAGCTCCTACAATGAGCAGTTCTTC. Its translation is CASSLGSSGSSYNEQFF.